Sequencing of this T cell receptor beta chain was carried out in a study of T cell responses to AZD1222 COVID-19 vaccine. General study results and limits: At baseline, just 6 or 7 AZD1222 recipients tested seropositive. Repertoires in all cases were sampled only once the peak T cell response had passed. CD4 TCRs linked to vaccination spanned spike, dominating at 160-218 and 743-854. Spike-specific TCR repertoires showed rising breadth and depth after two AZD1222 doses.

The data were produced by immunoSEQ multiplex PCR, yet TCRdb's version contains in-frame clones alone and is incomplete. The sample lists under 150,000 clones; roughly 85% were seen once. With 5 bases removed from V and 5 bases from J, the gap between germline ends came to 16 bases. Germline V gene sequence: CDR1 SGHRS, CDR2 YFSETQ. The CDR3 loop spans 14 amino acids. About this clone: Its antigen is as yet unknown.

The specimen comprised peripheral blood, sampled 28 days after the second dose of the MenACWY control vaccine. The clonotype was recovered from an adult who received the MenACWY meningococcal vaccine as a control. The rearrangement joins TRBV5-1 to TRBJ1-1; no firm D call. The CDR3 protein is CASRRDAEGTEAFF. In DNA form, the CDR3 reads TGCGCCAGCAGAAGGGATGCCGAAGGGACTGAAGCTTTCTTT.